The clone carrying this T cell receptor (beta chain) was observed a few times. Its target is unknown. The data originate from a study of T cell repertoires in cytomegalovirus infection. Turning to the study itself: The authors relied on CMV epitopes, both recently identified HLA-C-restricted and well-studied HLA-B-restricted.

TCRdb used MiXCR to reprocess the reads, holding one entry per CDR3 protein. The data hold roughly 160,000 distinct CDR3 sequences, with about a fifth observed a single time. This CDR3 has 17 residues. V gave up 1 base and J gave up 0 bases, with 16 bases separating them. Germline V gene data show CDR1 as SGHTA and CDR2 as FQGNSA. The sequence was collected from a human donor in good health (CMV status not recorded). Some clones in this sample may be carry-over from other donors' samples. J is TRBJ2-7 and V is TRBV7-2; possible D gene TRBD2, 5 bases. The specimen comprised CD8+ T cells from cultured PBMCs, sampled from culture after CMV antigen stimulation. The CDR3 region is CASSLEPSGVPSYEQYF. CDR3 coding DNA: TGTGCCAGCAGCTTAGAGCCTTCCGGGGTTCCCTCCTACGAGCAGTACTTC.